The T cell receptor beta chain described here comes from a study of T cell repertoires in cytomegalovirus infection. Looking at the study overall: Indications came from public TCR beta signatures; they pointed to CMV infection and to a matching HLA type. Overall study results and limits: HLA-C-restricted, CMV-specific TCR beta clonotypes were dominant ex vivo. Summed public TCR beta family frequency identified CMV carriers bearing the relevant HLA.

This clonotype has a count of ten or more. Antigen: not known. CDR1 is SGDLS and CDR2 is YYNGEE in the germline V gene. The CDR3 contains 12 residues. Losses at the gene ends were 3 bases for V and 9 bases for J; bases not matched to a gene: 3. Each CDR3 protein is one row after TCRdb ran MiXCR on the reads. The repertoire holds under 250,000 distinct CDR3 sequences, with 10% to 15% as singletons. V is TRBV9 and J is TRBJ2-1, with 7 positions matching TRBD2. The sequence was obtained from a human donor in good health (CMV status not recorded). Some clones in this sample may be carry-over from other donors' samples. Specimen: PBMCs. CDR3 sequence: CASSGLASEQFF. In nucleotides, the CDR3 is TGTGCCAGCAGCGGACTAGCAAGTGAGCAGTTCTTC.